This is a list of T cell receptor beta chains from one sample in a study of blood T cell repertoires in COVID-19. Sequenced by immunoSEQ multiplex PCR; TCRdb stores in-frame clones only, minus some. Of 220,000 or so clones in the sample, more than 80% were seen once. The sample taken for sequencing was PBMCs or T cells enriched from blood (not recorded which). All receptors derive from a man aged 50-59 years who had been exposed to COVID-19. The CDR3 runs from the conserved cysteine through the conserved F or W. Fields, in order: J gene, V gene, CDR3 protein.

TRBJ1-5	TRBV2	CASSPEAQPQHF
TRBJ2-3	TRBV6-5	CASRSSTDTQYF
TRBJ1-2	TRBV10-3	CAISYEPRGGYTF
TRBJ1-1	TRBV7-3	CASSLHPNTEAFF
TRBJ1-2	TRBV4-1	CASSQDSAGGNYGYTF
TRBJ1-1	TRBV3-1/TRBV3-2	CASSQEGVNTEAFF
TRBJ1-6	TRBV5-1	CASSYDREHSSLHF
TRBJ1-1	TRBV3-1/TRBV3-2	CASSHIVGAGTEAFF
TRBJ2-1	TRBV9	CASSVESRGNEQFF
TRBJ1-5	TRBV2	CASRPLLGGNQPQHF
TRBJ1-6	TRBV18	CASSPEGQGSPLHF
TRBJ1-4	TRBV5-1	CASSFQGGEKLFF
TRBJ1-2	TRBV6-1	CASSEWGGHGANYGYTF
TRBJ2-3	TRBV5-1	CASRASGTDTQYF
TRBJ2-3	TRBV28	CASRVAGGTDTQYF
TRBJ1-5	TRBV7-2	CASSLNFNQPQHF
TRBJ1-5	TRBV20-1	CSASIGVNQPQHF
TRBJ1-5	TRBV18	CASSLRQGRDPQHF
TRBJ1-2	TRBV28	CASRKGTPANYGYTF
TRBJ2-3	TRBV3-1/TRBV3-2	CASSPTSGRIDTQYF
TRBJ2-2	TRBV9	CASSVGGYSNTGELFF
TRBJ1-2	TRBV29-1	CSVDRGGNYGYTF
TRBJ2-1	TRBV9	CASSIGTSGGSYNEQFF
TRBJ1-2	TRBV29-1	CSSGTGDGYTF